This T cell receptor (beta chain) was recovered during a study of OX40 agonist ivuxolimab in advanced cancers. Profiling relied on immunoSEQ multiplex PCR, and the TCRdb table lists in-frame clones only, not all of them. The sample contains some 8,300 clones, over 65% of which appear only once. By sample fraction, this clone is medium-sized. Sequenced here: CD4+ or CD8+ T cells sorted from blood, sampled in a trial of the OX40 agonist ivuxolimab. The receptor comes from an adult with an advanced solid tumor such as melanoma, head and neck, liver or kidney cancer.

The CDR3 sequence: CASSPRTGGVGEAFF. DNA of the CDR3: TGTGCCAGCAGCCCGCGGACAGGGGGCGTCGGTGAAGCTTTCTTT. V and J are TRBV7-9 and TRBJ1-1; 11 nucleotides agree with TRBD1. V trimming: 5 bases; J trimming: 7 bases; junction bases outside the gene matches: 9. Germline V gene lookup returns CDR1 SEHNR and CDR2 FQNEAQ (reference sequence). The CDR3 length is 15 residues.